This TCR beta chain was documented in a study of response to subunit inactivated influenza vaccine. TCRdb recomputed calls from the RT-PCR reads with MiXCR, one row per CDR3 protein. In the table there are 650,000 to 850,000 distinct CDR3 sequences, roughly 13% of which are singletons. General observations from the study: Authors suggested few new T cells are recruited by each seasonal influenza vaccination.

In regard to this clonotype: Its target is unknown.

Germline-derived CDR1 and CDR2 are SGHDT and YYEEEE. V lost 6 bases, J lost 10 bases, and 17 bases lay in between. This CDR3 contains 13 residues. The J gene is TRBJ2-1, the V gene TRBV5-6; maybe TRBD1 (5 bases). The specimen comprised PBMCs from blood, sampled about 14 days before vaccination. The TCR sequence derives from a middle-aged man who received an inactivated influenza vaccine. The CDR3 DNA is TGTGCCAGCACCTACTTCTTGGGGCGGGAGCAGTTCTTC. Translating gives CASTYFLGREQFF.